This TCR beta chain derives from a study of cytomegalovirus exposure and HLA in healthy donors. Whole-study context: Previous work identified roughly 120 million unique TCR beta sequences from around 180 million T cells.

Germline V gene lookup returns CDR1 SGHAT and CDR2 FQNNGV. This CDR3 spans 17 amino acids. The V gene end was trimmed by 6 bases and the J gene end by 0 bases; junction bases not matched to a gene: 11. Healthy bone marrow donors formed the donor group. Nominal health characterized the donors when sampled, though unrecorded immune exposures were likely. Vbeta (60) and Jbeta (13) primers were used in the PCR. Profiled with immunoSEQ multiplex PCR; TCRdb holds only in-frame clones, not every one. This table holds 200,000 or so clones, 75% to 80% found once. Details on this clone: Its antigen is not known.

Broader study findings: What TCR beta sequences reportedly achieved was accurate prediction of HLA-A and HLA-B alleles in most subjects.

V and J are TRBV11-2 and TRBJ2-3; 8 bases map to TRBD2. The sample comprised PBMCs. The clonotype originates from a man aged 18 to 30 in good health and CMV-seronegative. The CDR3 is CASSLSPGLVSTDTQYF. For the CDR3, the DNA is TGTGCCAGCAGTCTTTCTCCGGGACTAGTTAGCACAGATACGCAGTATTTT.